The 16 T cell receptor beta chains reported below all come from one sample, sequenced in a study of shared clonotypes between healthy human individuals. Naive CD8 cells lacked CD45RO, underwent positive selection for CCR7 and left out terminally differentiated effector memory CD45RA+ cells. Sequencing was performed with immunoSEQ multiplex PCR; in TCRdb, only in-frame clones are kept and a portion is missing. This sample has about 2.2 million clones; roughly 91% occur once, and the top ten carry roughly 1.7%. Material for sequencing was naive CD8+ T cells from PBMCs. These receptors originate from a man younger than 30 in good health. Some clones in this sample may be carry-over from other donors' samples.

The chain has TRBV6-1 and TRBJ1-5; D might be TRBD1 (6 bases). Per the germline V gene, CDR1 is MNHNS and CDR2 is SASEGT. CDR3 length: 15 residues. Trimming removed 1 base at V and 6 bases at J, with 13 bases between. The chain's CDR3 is CASSEEGGMGQPQHF. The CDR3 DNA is TGTGCCAGCAGTGAAGAGGGGGGGATGGGTCAGCCCCAGCATTTT.

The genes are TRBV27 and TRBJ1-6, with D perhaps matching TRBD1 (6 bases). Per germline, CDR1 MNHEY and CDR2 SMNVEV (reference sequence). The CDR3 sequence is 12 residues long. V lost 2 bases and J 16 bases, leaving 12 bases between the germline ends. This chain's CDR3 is CASSLGGQVLHF. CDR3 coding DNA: TGTGCCAGCAGTTTAGGGGGACAAGTGCTCCACTTT.

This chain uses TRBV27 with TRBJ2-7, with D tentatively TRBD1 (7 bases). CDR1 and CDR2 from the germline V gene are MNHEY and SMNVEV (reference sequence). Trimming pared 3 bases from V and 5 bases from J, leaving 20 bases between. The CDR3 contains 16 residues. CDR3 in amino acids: CASSLIAAGGFDEQYF. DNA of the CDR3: TGTGCCAGCAGTTTGATAGCGGCAGGGGGTTTCGACGAGCAGTACTTC.

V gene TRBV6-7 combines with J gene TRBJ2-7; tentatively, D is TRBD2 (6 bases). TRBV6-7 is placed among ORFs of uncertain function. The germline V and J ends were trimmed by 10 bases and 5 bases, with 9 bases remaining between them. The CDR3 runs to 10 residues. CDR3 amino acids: CANGRNEQYF. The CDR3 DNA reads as TGTGCCAACGGGAGAAACGAGCAGTACTTC.

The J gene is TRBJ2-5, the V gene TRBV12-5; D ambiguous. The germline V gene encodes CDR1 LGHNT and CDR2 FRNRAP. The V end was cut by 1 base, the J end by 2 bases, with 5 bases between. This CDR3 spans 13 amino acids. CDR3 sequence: CASGLELQETQYF. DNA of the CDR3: TGTGCTAGTGGTTTGGAACTGCAAGAGACCCAGTACTTC.

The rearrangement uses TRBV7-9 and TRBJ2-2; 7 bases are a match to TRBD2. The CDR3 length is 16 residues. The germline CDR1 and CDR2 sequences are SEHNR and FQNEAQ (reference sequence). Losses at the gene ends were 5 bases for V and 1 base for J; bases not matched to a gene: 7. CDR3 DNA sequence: TGTGCCAGCAGCACATGGCTAGCGGAGAACACCGGGGAGCTGTTTTTT. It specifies CASSTWLAENTGELFF.

The CDR3 region is CASSFGTGEAFF. For the CDR3, the DNA is TGTGCCAGCAGTTTCGGGACGGGCGAAGCTTTCTTT. The genes are TRBV6-1 and TRBJ1-1, with D tentatively TRBD1 (5 bases). V lost 5 bases, J lost 8 bases, and 12 bases lay in between. Germline values: CDR1 MNHNS, CDR2 SASEGT. This CDR3 has 12 amino acids.

As DNA, the CDR3 is TGCGCCAGCAGCGACGGTAGCACAGTCGTGGGGATGAACACTGAAGCTTTCTTT. It specifies CASSDGSTVVGMNTEAFF. V is TRBV5-1 and J is TRBJ1-1; D remains ambiguous. V was cut by 4 bases and J by 0 bases, with 22 bases left in between. From germline, CDR1 is SGHRS and CDR2 YFSETQ. The CDR3 covers 18 residues.

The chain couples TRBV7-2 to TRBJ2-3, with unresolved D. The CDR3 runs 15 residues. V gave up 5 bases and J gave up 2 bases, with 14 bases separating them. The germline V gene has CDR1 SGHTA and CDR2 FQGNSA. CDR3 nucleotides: TGTGCCAGCAGCGTCGTTTCGTCCTTCACAGATACGCAGTATTTT. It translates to CASSVVSSFTDTQYF.

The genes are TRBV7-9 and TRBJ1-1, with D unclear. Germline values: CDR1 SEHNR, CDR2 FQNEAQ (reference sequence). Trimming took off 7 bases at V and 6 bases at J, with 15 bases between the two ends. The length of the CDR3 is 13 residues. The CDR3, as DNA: TGTGCCAGCATCCTACTTGGGGAGGCTGAAGCTTTCTTT. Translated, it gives CASILLGEAEAFF.

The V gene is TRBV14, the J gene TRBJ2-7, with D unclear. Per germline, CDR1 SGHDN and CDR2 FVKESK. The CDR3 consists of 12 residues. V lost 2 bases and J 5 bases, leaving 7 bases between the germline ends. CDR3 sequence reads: CASSQTRHEQYF. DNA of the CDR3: TGTGCCAGCAGCCAAACTCGTCACGAGCAGTACTTC.

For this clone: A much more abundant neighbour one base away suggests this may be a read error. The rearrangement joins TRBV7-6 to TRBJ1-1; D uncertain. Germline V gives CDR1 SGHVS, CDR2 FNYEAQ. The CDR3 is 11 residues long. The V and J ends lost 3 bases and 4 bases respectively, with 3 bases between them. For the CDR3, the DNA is TGTGCCAGCAGCTTCGGCACTGAAGCTTTCTTT. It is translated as CASSFGTEAFF.

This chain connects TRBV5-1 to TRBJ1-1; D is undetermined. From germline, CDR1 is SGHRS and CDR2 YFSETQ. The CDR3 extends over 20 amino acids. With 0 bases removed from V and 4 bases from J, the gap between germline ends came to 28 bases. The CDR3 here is CASSLGGWRAGIHLGTEAFF. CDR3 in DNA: TGCGCCAGCAGCTTGGGAGGGTGGCGGGCAGGAATCCATTTGGGCACTGAAGCTTTCTTT.

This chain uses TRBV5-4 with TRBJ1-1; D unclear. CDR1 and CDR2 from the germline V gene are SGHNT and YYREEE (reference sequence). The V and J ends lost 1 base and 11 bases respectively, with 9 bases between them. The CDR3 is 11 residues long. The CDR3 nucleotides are TGTGCCAGCAGCTTGAACGGGTATGCTTTCTTT. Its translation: CASSLNGYAFF.

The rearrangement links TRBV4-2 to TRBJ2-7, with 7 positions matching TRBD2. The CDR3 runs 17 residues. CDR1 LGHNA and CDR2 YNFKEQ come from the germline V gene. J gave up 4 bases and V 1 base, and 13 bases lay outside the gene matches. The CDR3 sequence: CASSQGATAGLGYEQYF. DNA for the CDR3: TGTGCCAGCAGCCAAGGAGCTACAGCGGGATTGGGGTACGAGCAGTACTTC.

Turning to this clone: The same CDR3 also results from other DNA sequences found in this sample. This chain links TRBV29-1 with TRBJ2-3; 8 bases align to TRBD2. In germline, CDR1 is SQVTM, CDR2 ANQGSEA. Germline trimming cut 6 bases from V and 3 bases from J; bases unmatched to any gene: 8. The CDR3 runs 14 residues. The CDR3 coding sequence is TGCAGCGTAGAGAGGGGCGGGAGGACAGATACGCAGTATTTT. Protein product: CSVERGGRTDTQYF.